These 17 T cell receptor beta chains were sequenced from one sample in a study of T-cell memory formation after mild COVID-19 listed by TCRdb under 2021. The library was produced with 5' RACE. Sequencing took place on an Illumina NovaSeq 6000. TCRdb cleaned the public reads at Q25 with fastp, built clones with MiXCR and kept in-frame beta chains. Each CDR3 protein appears once, grouped with its most common genes and DNA. Within this sample are roughly 450,000 distinct CDR3 sequences, with roughly 18% of them counted one time only. The ten top clones hold roughly an eighth of the sample. The material sequenced was PBMCs or a T cell subset sorted from them (not recorded which). These TCRs come from an adult woman who had mild COVID-19 (a few samples of this study predate the infection). The sample titles of this study are shuffled in the database, so cell type and time point are left out; the donor was told from shared clones.

The chain carries TRBV5-1 and TRBJ2-5; no firm D call. This CDR3 contains 14 residues. Germline assignment: CDR1 SGHRS and CDR2 YFSETQ. Trimming stripped 0 bases from V and 2 bases from J, with 8 bases between. This chain's CDR3 is CASSLGSPQETQYF. In DNA form, the CDR3 reads TGCGCCAGCAGCTTGGGTAGTCCACAAGAGACCCAGTACTTC.

This clonotype was found a few times. The chain recombines TRBV25-1 with TRBJ1-2; D possibly corresponds to TRBD1 (5 bases). The CDR3 is made up of 13 amino acids. V was clipped by 2 bases and J by 7 bases, with 11 bases between them. Germline values: CDR1 MGHDK, CDR2 SYGVNS. The CDR3 DNA is TGTGCCAGCAGTGAACATGGGGGGATTGGCTACACCTTC. Residues: CASSEHGGIGYTF.

The rearrangement uses TRBV20-1 and TRBJ2-1; D may be TRBD1 or TRBD2 (5 bases each). Per germline, CDR1 DFQATT and CDR2 SNEGSKA (reference sequence). The V gene lost 5 bases and the J gene lost 3 bases, with 23 bases spanning the gap. This CDR3 is 17 amino acids long. CDR3 in DNA: TGCAGTGCTCTAACCAGGGACCTCCCCTCCTACTACAATGAGCAGTTCTTC. Amino acid sequence: CSALTRDLPSYYNEQFF.

The sample holds a few counts of this clonotype. The chain carries TRBV20-1 and TRBJ2-5; 14 bases agree with TRBD2. The germline gives CDR1 DFQATT, CDR2 SNEGSKA (reference sequence). V was pared by 0 bases and J by 0 bases, with 6 bases of the junction left unmatched. CDR3 length equals 18 residues. The CDR3 region is CSARDRGLAGEYQETQYF. In nucleotides, the CDR3 is TGCAGTGCTAGAGATCGGGGACTAGCGGGAGAGTACCAAGAGACCCAGTACTTC.

This clonotype appeared a few times. V and J are TRBV7-2 and TRBJ1-4; D gene ambiguous. The germline V gene has CDR1 SGHTA and CDR2 FQGNSA. Trimming stripped 5 bases from V and 3 bases from J, with 10 bases between. CDR3 length: 14 amino acids. The CDR3: CASSRRQANEKLFF. CDR3 sequence (DNA): TGTGCCAGCAGCCGGAGGCAGGCTAATGAAAAACTGTTTTTT.

The chain has TRBV5-1 and TRBJ2-3; tentative D call: TRBD2 (6 bases). V lost 0 bases to trimming and J lost 5 bases, with 16 bases between them. Germline assignment: CDR1 SGHRS and CDR2 YFSETQ. The CDR3 has 16 amino acids. CDR3 protein: CASSLAGGALLDTQYF. For the CDR3, the DNA is TGCGCCAGCAGCTTGGCCGGGGGAGCCCTCCTAGATACGCAGTATTTT.

The chain carries TRBV6-5 and TRBJ1-5; TRBD1 might be the D (5 bases). The ends were cut back, 5 bases at V and 3 bases at J, with 14 bases in the middle. CDR1 MNHEY and CDR2 SVGAGI come from the germline V gene. CDR3 size: 15 residues. This CDR3 reads CASSTTRGPNQPQHF. Here the CDR3 DNA reads TGTGCCAGCAGTACCACGAGGGGTCCCAATCAGCCCCAGCATTTT.

This chain connects TRBV7-8 to TRBJ2-5; either TRBD1 or TRBD2 may fit D (6 bases each). The CDR3 loop spans 14 amino acids. Germline lookup yields CDR1 SGHVS and CDR2 FQNEAQ. Trimming cost V 4 bases and J 4 bases, with 13 bases left between them. The chain's CDR3 is CASSSPGAVETQYF. DNA of the CDR3: TGTGCCAGCAGCTCCCCGGGGGCCGTAGAGACCCAGTACTTC.

The chain employs TRBV5-1 and TRBJ2-7; TRBD2 matches at 7 bases. The CDR3 sequence is 12 residues long. CDR1 is SGHRS and CDR2 is YFSETQ in the germline V gene. Losses at the gene ends were 5 bases for V and 6 bases for J; bases not matched to a gene: 5. CDR3 coding DNA: TGCGCCAGCAGGACTAGCTTCGGCGAGCAGTACTTC. This gives the protein CASRTSFGEQYF. The full variable domain, in which reference TRBV5-1 and TRBJ2-7 provide the parts outside the CDR3, is KAGVTQTPRYLIKTRGQQVTLSCSPISGHRSVSWYQQTPGQGLQFLFEYFSETQRNKGNFPGRFSGRQFSNSRSEMNVSTLELGDSALYLCASRTSFGEQYFGPGTRLTVT.

The CDR3 reads CASSYSGGQGFEQYF. The CDR3, as DNA: TGTGCCAGCAGTTACTCGGGGGGCCAGGGATTCGAGCAGTACTTC. V gene TRBV6-5 combines with J gene TRBJ2-7, with D perhaps matching TRBD1 or TRBD2 (6 bases each). Between the trimmed V and J ends, which lost 0 bases and 6 bases, there was a span of 15 bases. This CDR3 comprises 15 residues. CDR1 is MNHEY, CDR2 SVGAGI, per germline.

This chain joins TRBV7-9 and TRBJ1-1; maybe TRBD1 (5 bases). Trimming shortened V by 5 bases and J by 5 bases, and 9 bases separated the two germline ends. The germline V gene encodes CDR1 SEHNR and CDR2 FQNEAQ (reference sequence). The CDR3 is made up of 12 amino acids. This CDR3 reads CASSLQETEAFF. The CDR3 nucleotides read TGTGCCAGCAGCCTACAGGAGACTGAAGCTTTCTTT. The full variable domain, its missing parts supplied by reference TRBV7-9 and TRBJ1-1, is DTGVSQNPRHKITKRGQNVTFRCDPISEHNRLYWYRQTLGQGPEFLTYFQNEAQLEKSRLLSDRFSAERPKGSFSTLEIQRTEQGDSAMYLCASSLQETEAFFGQGTRLTVV.

This chain connects TRBV12-3 or TRBV12-4 to TRBJ2-4; 7 bases are a match to TRBD1. The V gene end was trimmed by 5 bases and the J gene end by 7 bases; junction bases not matched to a gene: 8. The CDR3 spans 14 residues. The CDR3 loop is CASSTRQGSNIQYF. The DNA for the CDR3 is TGTGCCAGCAGTACCAGACAGGGCTCGAACATTCAGTACTTC.

V is TRBV24-1 and J is TRBJ2-1, with TRBD1 matching over 9 bases. The CDR3 is made up of 16 amino acids. From germline, CDR1 is KGHDR and CDR2 SFDVKD. Trimming took 5 bases from V and 8 from J; bases not matched to a gene: 12. CDR3 nucleotides: TGTGCCACCAGTGCTCGACCGGGACAGGGTGTCTATGAGCAGTTCTTC. Encoded protein: CATSARPGQGVYEQFF.

In this sample, this clonotype turned up a few times. The rearrangement joins TRBV19 to TRBJ1-2, with unresolved D. The CDR3 runs 12 residues. V was pared by 0 bases and J by 8 bases, with 7 bases between. CDR1 and CDR2 (germline): LNHDA, SQIVND (reference sequence). CDR3 residues: CASSIDHRGYTF. The CDR3 DNA sequence: TGTGCCAGTAGTATAGATCACCGGGGCTACACCTTC.

The V gene is TRBV11-2, the J gene TRBJ2-3; the D gene is possibly TRBD1 (5 bases). This CDR3 comprises 16 residues. In germline, CDR1 is SGHAT, CDR2 FQNNGV. With 5 bases removed from V and 3 bases from J, the gap between germline ends came to 18 bases. The DNA for the CDR3 is TGTGCCAGCAGCGAAAGGGGCAGGGTTGGGACAGATACGCAGTATTTT. The encoded protein is CASSERGRVGTDTQYF.

This clonotype was detected once. V gene TRBV13 combines with J gene TRBJ1-1; D not resolved. Germline V gene sequence: CDR1 PRHDT, CDR2 FYEKMQ (reference sequence). The CDR3 runs to 11 residues. V was cut by 4 bases and J by 8 bases, with 8 bases left in between. In DNA, the CDR3 is TGTGCCAGCAGCTCCCGCGGAGAAGCTTTCTTT. This gives the protein CASSSRGEAFF.

This clonotype occurred a few times. This chain joins TRBV12-3 or TRBV12-4 and TRBJ1-2; possibly TRBD1 for D (5 bases). The CDR3 is 15 amino acids. The V end was cut by 4 bases, the J end by 4 bases, with 16 bases between. The DNA for the CDR3 is TGTGCCAGCAGTTATCGGGACCGGGTAGGCTATGGCTACACCTTC. Residues: CASSYRDRVGYGYTF.